This TCR beta chain was recovered during a study of T cells in localized non-small cell lung cancer (dated by TCRdb to the early 2020s). Regarding the complete study: The study examined T cell repertoires in approximately 240 patients with early-stage NSCLC and compared tumors with uninvolved tumor-adjacent lungs. The cohort was made up of a few hundred treatment-naive NSCLC patients whose localized lung tumors had been resected. A mean age of approximately 66 years was recorded for the NSCLC patients, of whom 120 to 150 were male and about a hundred were female.

Concerning this clone: Which antigen it targets is not known. Per-nucleotide qualities are absent, and no much larger clonotype sits a single base away.

The germline V gene specifies MDHEN as CDR1 and SYDVKM as CDR2. V is shortened by 6 bases, J by 4 bases, and the region joining them spans 6 bases. From its cysteine to its phenylalanine, the CDR3 spans 11 amino acids. Only the CDR3 DNA is retained, 33 bases long and in frame from the first base. At diagnosis, peripheral blood, uninvolved tumor-adjacent lung and tumor were collected and stored as a combination of fresh-frozen and FFPE material. Blood samples were analyzed as peripheral blood mononuclear cells for TCR repertoire profiling. TCR beta CDR3 regions were sequenced from DNA using the immunoSEQ Assay. Per the source publication's procedure: To compute T cell density, TCR beta template counts were normalized to usable DNA, which was estimated by amplifying housekeeping genes. Richness was estimated using the preseqR package, with extrapolation to 400,000 templates for PBMC samples and to 120,000 templates for tissue samples. Clonality was defined as one minus Pielou's evenness. To identify tissue-enriched TCRs, differential abundance testing was run on productive amino-acid clonotypes with a minimum total count of 5 and an alpha of 0.1. The Jaccard Index and the Morisita Overlap Index were used to quantify repertoire overlap between compartments. GLIPH clustered TCR beta CDR3s with public tetramer-defined viral CDR3s; viral motifs required at least three viral sequences plus V-gene enrichment. The table was pulled from immuneACCESS by TCRdb, which kept in-frame rearrangements only. Such tables lose some clones; where checked, under half of the loss comes from unresolved V genes, and the rest has no known cause. V, J and clone size derive from that table, while D and trimming were established from the DNA sequence. The table for this sample lists approximately 31,000 clones; 70% to 90% of them were counted only once. Around 4.2% of the sample is taken by the ten largest.

Summary of the overall study and its limitations: Uninvolved tumor-adjacent lung showed the highest T cell clonality, higher than tumor, which suggests more focused antigenic responses in the uninvolved tumor-adjacent lung. Multi-region tumor sequencing was not performed, so intratumor heterogeneity could not be excluded. Because the study design was exploratory, TCR variables were selected using unadjusted p-values without false-discovery rate correction. Longer overall survival was associated with higher blood T cell density, whereas shorter survival was associated with higher adjacent-lung clonality. A median of about 55 of the top 100 tumor clones were detected in paired uninvolved adjacent lung, and some 28 of these tumor clones were also found among the top 100 clones of the paired uninvolved adjacent lung.

Sequences were derived from peripheral blood, sampled before any cancer treatment. This chain joins TRBV28 to TRBJ1-1; a confident D gene designation cannot be given. This TCR was sampled from a male donor aged 60 or over with stage III lung adenocarcinoma. CDR3 region: CASRLSTEAFF. The DNA is as follows: TGTGCCAGCAGGCTGAGCACTGAAGCTTTCTTT.